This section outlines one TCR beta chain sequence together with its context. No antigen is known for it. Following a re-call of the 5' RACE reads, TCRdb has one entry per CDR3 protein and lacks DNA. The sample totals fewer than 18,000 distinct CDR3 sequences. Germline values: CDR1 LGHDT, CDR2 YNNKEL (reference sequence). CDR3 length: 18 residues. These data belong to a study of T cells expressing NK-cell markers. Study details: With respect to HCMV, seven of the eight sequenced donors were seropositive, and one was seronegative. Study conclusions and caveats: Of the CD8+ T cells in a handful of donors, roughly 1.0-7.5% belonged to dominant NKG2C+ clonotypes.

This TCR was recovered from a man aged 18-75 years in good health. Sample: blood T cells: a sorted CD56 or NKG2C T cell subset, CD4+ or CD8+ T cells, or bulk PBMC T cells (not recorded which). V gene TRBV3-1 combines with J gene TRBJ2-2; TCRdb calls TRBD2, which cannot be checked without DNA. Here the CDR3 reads CASSHRLAGDLGTGELFF.